What follows is one TCR beta chain and its context. Trimming shortened V by 3 bases and J by 4 bases, and 15 bases separated the two germline ends. The CDR3 loop spans 15 amino acids. Germline lookup yields CDR1 SGHRS and CDR2 YFSETQ. This sample stems from a study of blood T cell repertoires in COVID-19. Assay used: immunoSEQ multiplex PCR; TCRdb lists only in-frame clones, some missing. Among hundreds of thousands of clones listed, 80% to 90% were seen once. The clonotype comes from a young man who had recovered from COVID-19. Input material: PBMCs or T cells enriched from blood (not recorded which). This sequence joins TRBV5-1 and TRBJ2-3; D possibly corresponds to TRBD2 (6 bases). This CDR3 reads CASSSWGTGSDTQYF. The CDR3, as DNA: TGCGCCAGCAGCTCCTGGGGGACTGGTTCAGATACGCAGTATTTT.